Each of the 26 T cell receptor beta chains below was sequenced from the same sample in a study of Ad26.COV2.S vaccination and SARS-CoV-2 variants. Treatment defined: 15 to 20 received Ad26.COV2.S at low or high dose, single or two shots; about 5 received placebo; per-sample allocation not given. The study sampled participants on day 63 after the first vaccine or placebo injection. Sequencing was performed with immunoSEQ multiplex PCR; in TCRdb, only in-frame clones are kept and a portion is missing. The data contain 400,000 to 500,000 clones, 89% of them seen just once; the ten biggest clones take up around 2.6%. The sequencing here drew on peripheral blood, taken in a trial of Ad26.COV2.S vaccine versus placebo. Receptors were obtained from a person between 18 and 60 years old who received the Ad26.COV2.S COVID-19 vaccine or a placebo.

This chain's CDR3 is CASSLDSLLAGDPYEQYF. The CDR3 DNA reads TGTGCCAGCAGCTTAGATTCCCTACTAGCGGGGGACCCCTACGAGCAGTACTTC. V usage is TRBV11-2 and J usage is TRBJ2-7, with TRBD2 identical over 11 bases. The CDR3 consists of 18 residues. V lost 0 bases and J lost 2; bases outside the gene matches: 9. Germline CDR1 is SGHAT and CDR2 is FQNNGV.

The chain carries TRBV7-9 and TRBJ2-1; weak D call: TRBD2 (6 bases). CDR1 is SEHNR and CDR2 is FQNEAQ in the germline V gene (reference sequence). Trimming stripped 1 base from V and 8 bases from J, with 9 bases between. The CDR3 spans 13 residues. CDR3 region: CASSLDGTHEQFF. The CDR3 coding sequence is TGTGCCAGCAGCTTAGATGGGACTCATGAGCAGTTCTTC.

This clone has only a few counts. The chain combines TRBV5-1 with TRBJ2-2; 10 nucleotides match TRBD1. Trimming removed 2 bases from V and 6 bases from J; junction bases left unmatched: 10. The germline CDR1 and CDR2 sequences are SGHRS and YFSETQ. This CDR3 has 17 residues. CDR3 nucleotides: TGCGCCAGCAGCTTTTGGTCGGGGACAGGGGAATCCGGGGAGCTGTTTTTT. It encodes CASSFWSGTGESGELFF.

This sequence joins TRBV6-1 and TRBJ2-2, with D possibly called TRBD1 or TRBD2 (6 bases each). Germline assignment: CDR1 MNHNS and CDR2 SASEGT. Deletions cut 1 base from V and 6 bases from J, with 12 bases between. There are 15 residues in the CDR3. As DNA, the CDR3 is TGTGCCAGCAGTGAAGACCGGGGGCTTGCCGGGGAGCTGTTTTTT. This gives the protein CASSEDRGLAGELFF.

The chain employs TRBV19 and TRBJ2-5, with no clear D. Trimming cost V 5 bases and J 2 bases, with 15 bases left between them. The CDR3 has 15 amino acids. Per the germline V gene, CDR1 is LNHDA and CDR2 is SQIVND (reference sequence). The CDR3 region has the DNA TGTGCCAGTAGTCCCTTTGGTCAGGCGCAAGAGACCCAGTACTTC. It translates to CASSPFGQAQETQYF.

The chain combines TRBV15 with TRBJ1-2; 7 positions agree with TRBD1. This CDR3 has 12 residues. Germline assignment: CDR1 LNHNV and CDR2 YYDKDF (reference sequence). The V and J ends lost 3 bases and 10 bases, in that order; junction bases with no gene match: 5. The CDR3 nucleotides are TGTGCCACCAGCAGGGGACAGTCGGCCTACACCTTC. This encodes CATSRGQSAYTF.

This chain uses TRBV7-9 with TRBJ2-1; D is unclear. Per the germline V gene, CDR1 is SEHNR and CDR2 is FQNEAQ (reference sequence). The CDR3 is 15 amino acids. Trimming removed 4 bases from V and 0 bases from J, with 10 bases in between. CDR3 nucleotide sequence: TGTGCCAGCAGCTCATTAGTGAGCTCCTACAATGAGCAGTTCTTC. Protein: CASSSLVSSYNEQFF.

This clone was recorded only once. CDR3 DNA sequence: TGCAGCGTTGCGGCAGGGGCGGGGAATGAGCAGTTCTTC. Translated, it gives CSVAAGAGNEQFF. The rearrangement joins TRBV29-1 to TRBJ2-1; the D gene could be TRBD1 or TRBD2 (6 bases each). The CDR3 runs 13 residues. The V end was cut by 4 bases, the J end by 7 bases, with 14 bases between. The germline V gene has CDR1 SQVTM and CDR2 ANQGSEA.

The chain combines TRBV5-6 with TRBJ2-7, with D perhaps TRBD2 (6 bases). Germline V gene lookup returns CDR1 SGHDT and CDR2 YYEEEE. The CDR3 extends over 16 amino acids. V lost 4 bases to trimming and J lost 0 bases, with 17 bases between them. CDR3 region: CASSRDAGTSSYEQYF. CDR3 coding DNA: TGTGCCAGCAGCCGGGACGCGGGGACGAGCTCCTACGAGCAGTACTTC. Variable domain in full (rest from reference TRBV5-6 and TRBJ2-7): DAGVTQSPTHLIKTRGQQVTLRCSPKSGHDTVSWYQQALGQGPQFIFQYYEEEERQRGNFPDRFSGHQFPNYSSELNVNALLLGDSALYLCASSRDAGTSSYEQYFGPGTRLTVT.

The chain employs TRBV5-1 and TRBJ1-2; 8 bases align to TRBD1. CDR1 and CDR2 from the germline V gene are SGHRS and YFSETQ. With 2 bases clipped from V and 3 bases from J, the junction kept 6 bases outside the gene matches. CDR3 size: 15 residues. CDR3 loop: CASSLGTGPYYGYTF. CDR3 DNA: TGCGCCAGCAGCTTAGGGACAGGACCTTACTATGGCTACACCTTC. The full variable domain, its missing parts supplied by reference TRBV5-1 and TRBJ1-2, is KAGVTQTPRYLIKTRGQQVTLSCSPISGHRSVSWYQQTPGQGLQFLFEYFSETQRNKGNFPGRFSGRQFSNSRSEMNVSTLELGDSALYLCASSLGTGPYYGYTFGSGTRLTVV.

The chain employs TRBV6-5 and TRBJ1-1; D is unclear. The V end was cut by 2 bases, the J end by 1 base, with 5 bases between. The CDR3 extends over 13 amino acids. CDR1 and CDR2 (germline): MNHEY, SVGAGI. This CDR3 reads CASSYIRNTEAFF. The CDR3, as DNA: TGTGCCAGCAGTTACATTAGGAACACTGAAGCTTTCTTT.

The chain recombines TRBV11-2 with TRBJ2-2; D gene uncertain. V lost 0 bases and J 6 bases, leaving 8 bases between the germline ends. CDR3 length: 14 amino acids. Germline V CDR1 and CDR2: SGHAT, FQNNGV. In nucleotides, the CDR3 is TGTGCCAGCAGCTTAGATGTCGGGTCCGGGGAGCTGTTTTTT. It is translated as CASSLDVGSGELFF.

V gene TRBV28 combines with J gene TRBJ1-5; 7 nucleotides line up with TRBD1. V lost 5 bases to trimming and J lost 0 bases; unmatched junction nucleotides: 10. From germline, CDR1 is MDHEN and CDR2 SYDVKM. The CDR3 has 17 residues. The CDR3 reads CASSHGTAPYSNQPQHF. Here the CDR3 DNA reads TGTGCCAGCAGTCACGGGACAGCACCCTATAGCAATCAGCCCCAGCATTTT.

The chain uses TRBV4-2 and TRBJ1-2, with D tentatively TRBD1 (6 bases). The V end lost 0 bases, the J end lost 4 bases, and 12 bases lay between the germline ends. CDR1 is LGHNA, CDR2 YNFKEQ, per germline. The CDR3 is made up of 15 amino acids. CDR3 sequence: CASSQDQTGTYGYTF. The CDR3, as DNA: TGTGCCAGCAGCCAAGATCAGACAGGAACCTATGGCTACACCTTC.

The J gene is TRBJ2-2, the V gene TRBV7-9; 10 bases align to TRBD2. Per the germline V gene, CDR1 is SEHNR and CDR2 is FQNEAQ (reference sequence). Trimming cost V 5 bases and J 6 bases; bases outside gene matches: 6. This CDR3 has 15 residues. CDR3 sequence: CASSALAGDPGELFF. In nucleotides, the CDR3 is TGTGCCAGCAGCGCGCTAGCGGGAGACCCCGGGGAGCTGTTTTTT.

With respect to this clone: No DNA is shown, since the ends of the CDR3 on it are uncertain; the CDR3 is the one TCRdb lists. This CDR3 reads CASSSPGGVETPGSCFF. The V gene is TRBV28, the J gene TRBJ2-2. The CDR3 has 17 amino acids, counting both end residues. Looked up from germline, CDR1 is MDHEN and CDR2 is SYDVKM.

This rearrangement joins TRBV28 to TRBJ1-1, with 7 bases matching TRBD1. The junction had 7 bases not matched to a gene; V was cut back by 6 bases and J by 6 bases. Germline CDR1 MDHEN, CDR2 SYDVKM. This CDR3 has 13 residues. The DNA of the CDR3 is TGTGCCAGCAGCCGCATAGACAGGGCTGAAGCTTTCTTT. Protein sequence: CASSRIDRAEAFF.

CDR3 DNA sequence: TGTGCCAGCAGCTTCGGACTAGCGGGATCTCGAGGCGGGGAGCTGTTTTTT. This sequence encodes CASSFGLAGSRGGELFF. The V gene is TRBV13, the J gene TRBJ2-2; 12 nucleotides align to TRBD2. The length of the CDR3 is 17 residues. Germline CDR1 is PRHDT and CDR2 is FYEKMQ (reference sequence). Unmatched junction bases numbered 9, after V lost 3 bases and J lost 7 bases. The full variable domain, in which reference TRBV13 and TRBJ2-2 provide the parts outside the CDR3, is AAGVIQSPRHLIKEKRETATLKCYPIPRHDTVYWYQQGPGQDPQFLISFYEKMQSDKGSIPDRFSAQQFSDYHSELNMSSLELGDSALYFCASSFGLAGSRGGELFFGEGSRLTVL.

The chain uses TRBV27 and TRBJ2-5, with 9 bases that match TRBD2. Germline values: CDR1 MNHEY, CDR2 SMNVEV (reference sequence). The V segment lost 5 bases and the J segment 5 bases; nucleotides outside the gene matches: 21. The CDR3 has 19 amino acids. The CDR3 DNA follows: TGTGCCAGCAGTACCCGGACAGGAGATAGCGGGGGCGCACAGGAGACCCAGTACTTC. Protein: CASSTRTGDSGGAQETQYF.

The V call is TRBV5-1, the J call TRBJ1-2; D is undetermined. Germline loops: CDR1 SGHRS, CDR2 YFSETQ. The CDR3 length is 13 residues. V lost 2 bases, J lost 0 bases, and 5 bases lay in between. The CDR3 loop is CASSFTTNYGYTF. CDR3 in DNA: TGCGCCAGCAGCTTCACAACTAACTATGGCTACACCTTC.

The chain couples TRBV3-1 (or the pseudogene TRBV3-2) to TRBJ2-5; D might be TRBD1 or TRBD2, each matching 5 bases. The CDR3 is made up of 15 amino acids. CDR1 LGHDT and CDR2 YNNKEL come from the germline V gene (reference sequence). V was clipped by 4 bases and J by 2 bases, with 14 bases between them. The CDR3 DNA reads TGTGCCAGCAGCCTATGGGGACGAGCACAAGAGACCCAGTACTTC. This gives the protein CASSLWGRAQETQYF.

The CDR3 DNA follows: TGTGCCAGCAGTTTTGGGGACATTAGCTCTGGAAACACCATATATTTT. Its translation is CASSFGDISSGNTIYF. V gene TRBV27 combines with J gene TRBJ1-3, with D possibly being TRBD1 (6 bases). Trimming took off 3 bases at V and 0 bases at J, with 12 bases between the two ends. CDR1 and CDR2 from the germline V gene are MNHEY and SMNVEV (reference sequence). CDR3 length equals 16 residues.

The CDR3: CASSLGTGFGDQPQHF. The CDR3 nucleotides are TGTGCCAGCAGCTTAGGGACAGGGTTTGGGGATCAGCCCCAGCATTTT. V is TRBV7-2 and J is TRBJ1-5; the match to TRBD1 covers 8 bases. This CDR3 contains 16 residues. The V gene's germline CDR1 is SGHTA and CDR2 FQGNSA. V shed 1 base and J 5 bases; nucleotides not matched to a gene: 7.

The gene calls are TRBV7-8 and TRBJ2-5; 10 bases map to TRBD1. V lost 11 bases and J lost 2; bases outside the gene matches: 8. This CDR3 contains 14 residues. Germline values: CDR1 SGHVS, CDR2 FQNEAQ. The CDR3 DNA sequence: TGTGCCTCTCCCCCGGACAGGGGGCAAGAGACCCAGTACTTC. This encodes CASPPDRGQETQYF.

CDR3 sequence (DNA): TGTGCCAGCAGTTACTCGAAGGGGGCCGCTTACTATGGCTACACCTTC. This sequence encodes CASSYSKGAAYYGYTF. V and J are TRBV6-2 or TRBV6-3 and TRBJ1-2, with TRBD1 matching over 7 bases. J was trimmed by 3 bases and V by 0 bases; bases with no gene match: 7. From germline, CDR1 is MNHEY and CDR2 SVGEGT. CDR3 length: 16 amino acids.

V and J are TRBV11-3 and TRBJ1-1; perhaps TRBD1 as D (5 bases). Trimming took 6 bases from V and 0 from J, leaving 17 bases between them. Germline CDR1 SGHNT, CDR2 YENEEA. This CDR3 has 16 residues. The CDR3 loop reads CASRRAADSVNTEAFF. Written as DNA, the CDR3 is TGTGCCAGCAGACGCGCGGCCGACAGCGTGAACACTGAAGCTTTCTTT.